This T cell receptor beta chain derives from a study of shared clonotypes between healthy human individuals. Trimming removed 8 bases from V and 4 bases from J, with 5 bases in between. Germline V gene data show CDR1 as MNHNY and CDR2 as SVGAGI (reference sequence). The CDR3 length is 11 residues. Clones were sequenced by immunoSEQ multiplex PCR, and TCRdb holds only the in-frame ones, with some missing. The sample shows roughly 1 million clones, 65% to 75% of them seen only once. The clonotype was recovered from a man aged 18 to 30 in good health. The V and J genes are TRBV6-6 and TRBJ1-4; D unclear. The sequencing input was memory CD4+ T cells sorted from blood. Subset specified: CD45RA-negative fraction. CDR3 protein: CASGDNEKLFF. The CDR3 nucleotides are TGTGCCAGCGGCGATAATGAAAAACTGTTTTTT.